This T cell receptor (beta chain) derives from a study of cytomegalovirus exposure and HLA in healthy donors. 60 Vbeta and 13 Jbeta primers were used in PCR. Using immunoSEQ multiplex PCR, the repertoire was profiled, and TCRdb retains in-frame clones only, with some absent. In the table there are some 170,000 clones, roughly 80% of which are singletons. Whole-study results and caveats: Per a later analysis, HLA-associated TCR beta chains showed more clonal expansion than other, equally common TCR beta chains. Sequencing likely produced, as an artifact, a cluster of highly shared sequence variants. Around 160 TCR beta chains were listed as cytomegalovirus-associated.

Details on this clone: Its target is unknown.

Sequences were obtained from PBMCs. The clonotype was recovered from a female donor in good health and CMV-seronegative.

The CDR3 DNA reads as TGTGCCAGCAGCTTCTTGCGGGGGGGCGCCGGGGAGCTGTTTTTT. Protein: CASSFLRGGAGELFF. The V gene is TRBV7-9, the J gene TRBJ2-2, with 9 bases identical to TRBD2. Trimming took 3 bases from V and 6 from J; bases not matched to a gene: 5. Per germline, CDR1 SEHNR and CDR2 FQNEAQ (reference sequence). The CDR3 contains 15 residues.